This TCR beta chain originates from a study of CD8+CD57+ T cells in acquired aplastic anemia. Study-wide context: Each DNA sample taken from sorted CD4+ and CD8+ cells came to 3 to 4 ug on average. Overall study results and limits: Sharing between patients and controls was observed for some 27 CD8+ CDR3 sequences. Any difference that existed in CD8+ Simpson's diversity between patients and controls was not significant.

Per germline, CDR1 DFQATT and CDR2 SNEGSKA (reference sequence). The CDR3 loop spans 14 amino acids. V shed 1 base and J 4 bases; nucleotides not matched to a gene: 5. An expansion of CD8+CD57+ cells by flow cytometry had been shown in patients chosen for sequencing. There were no patients without severe acquired aplastic anemia. Genomic DNA provided the template from which TCR beta VDJ and CDR3 profiles were obtained. From the reads, TCRdb called clonotypes with MiXCR, one entry per CDR3 protein. The repertoire holds about 160,000 distinct CDR3 sequences, with around 50% as singletons. With respect to this clonotype: Antigen: not known.

The V call is TRBV20-1, the J call TRBJ2-7; 9 bases match TRBD1. Specimen: sorted CD4+, CD8+, or CD8+CD57+ T cells (not recorded which) from PBMCs. This TCR derives from a human donor with aplastic anemia. The CDR3 bases are TGCAGTGCTAGAGGGTCAGGACAGGGGTACGAGCAGTACTTC. The encoded protein is CSARGSGQGYEQYF.